A selection of T cell receptor beta chains follows, all from one sample in a study of vaccination effects on CD4 cells after COVID-19. TCRdb's table, derived via immunoSEQ multiplex PCR, lists solely in-frame clones and lacks some. The profile shows fewer than 35,000 clones, around 70% of them singletons. No antigens are known for them. The input for sequencing was CD4+ T cells from PBMCs cultured without peptide, taken after COVID-19 vaccination. Every receptor here comes from a human donor who received a COVID-19 vaccine. Each CDR3 is given with its conserved first and last residue. Fields, in order: V gene, CDR3 length, CDR3 protein.

v_gene: TRBV7-2
len: 16
CDR3aa: CASSLAIASSGNTIYF

v_gene: TRBV6-5
len: 13
CDR3aa: CASSYGALEPQHF

v_gene: TRBV19
len: 15
CDR3aa: CASRRTSGGEETQYF

v_gene: TRBV5-4
len: 14
CDR3aa: CASSAPTGFEGYTF

v_gene: TRBV18
len: 17
CDR3aa: CASSPTGQPEVSGELFF

v_gene: TRBV6-1
len: 16
CDR3aa: CASSGKRLSSYNEQFF

v_gene: TRBV10-3
len: 17
CDR3aa: CAIRPRDRGTTNYGYTF

v_gene: TRBV19
len: 16
CDR3aa: CASSITGGTNTGELFF

v_gene: TRBV5-4
len: 15
CDR3aa: CASSKGQGNSYEQYF

v_gene: TRBV7-8
len: 17
CDR3aa: CASSARGGQGINYGYTF

v_gene: TRBV29-1
len: 17
CDR3aa: CSVCGGGLTPSYNEQFF

v_gene: TRBV3-1/TRBV3-2
len: 16
CDR3aa: CASSQGRKGMGTEAFF

v_gene: TRBV25-1
len: 13
CDR3aa: CASSEYGTGELFF

v_gene: TRBV7-2
len: 14
CDR3aa: CASSLALSGYGYTF

v_gene: TRBV5-4
len: 14
CDR3aa: CASSGGASNYGYTF

v_gene: TRBV10-1
len: 9
CDR3aa: CASRYEQFF

v_gene: TRBV5-1
len: 13
CDR3aa: CASSLVGTDTQYF

v_gene: TRBV30
len: 12
CDR3aa: CAWGGQNTEAFF

v_gene: TRBV5-4
len: 16
CDR3aa: CASSPTPDRGLYEQYF

v_gene: TRBV3-1/TRBV3-2
len: 15
CDR3aa: CASSQGPSDPDGYTF

v_gene: TRBV30
len: 13
CDR3aa: CAWTMDRGNTIYF

v_gene: TRBV5-1
len: 14
CDR3aa: CASTRGTGISPLHF

v_gene: TRBV27
len: 14
CDR3aa: CASSQREGPNEQFF

v_gene: TRBV3-1/TRBV3-2
len: 16
CDR3aa: CASSQESWRTGNTIYF

v_gene: TRBV11-2
len: 19
CDR3aa: CASSLISLAGGSLYNEQFF

v_gene: TRBV7-6
len: 18
CDR3aa: CASSLISGAGTANYGYTF

v_gene: TRBV4-3
len: 15
CDR3aa: CASSQDRGGGASQFF

v_gene: TRBV18
len: 16
CDR3aa: CASSPRTGKFSSPLHF

v_gene: TRBV6-2/TRBV6-3
len: 16
CDR3aa: CASNPRPGSPGAEAFF

v_gene: TRBV13
len: 13
CDR3aa: CASSRETGNTIYF

v_gene: TRBV11-2
len: 15
CDR3aa: CASSLDRGHNSPLHF

v_gene: TRBV4-2
len: 15
CDR3aa: CASSQDEGSYNEQFF

v_gene: TRBV28
len: 16
CDR3aa: CASSFLGIVSNQPQHF

v_gene: TRBV5-5
len: 16
CDR3aa: CASSLGRVATNEKLFF

v_gene: TRBV19
len: 16
CDR3aa: CASSISGSGSYNEQFF

v_gene: TRBV7-2
len: 15
CDR3aa: CASSLAGAGADTQYF

v_gene: TRBV27
len: 13
CDR3aa: CASSFHNTGELFF

v_gene: TRBV2
len: 15
CDR3aa: CASSRTGLDAGELFF